This T cell receptor beta chain was observed in a study of metastatic and nonmetastatic thyroid tumors. Study-wide background: Peripheral blood and tumor or nodule samples from malignant and benign thyroid patients were compared.

Every patient underwent thyroid surgery untreated. MiXCR re-clonotyped the PCR reads for TCRdb. In the table there are around 70,000 clones, around 20% of which are singletons. This receptor was obtained from a female donor with papillary thyroid cancer or a benign thyroid nodule (not recorded which). Some clones in this sample may be carry-over from other donors' samples. The material sequenced was blood.

The CDR3 loop is CASSLGTLEAFF. CDR3 DNA: TGTGCCAGCAGCTTGGGGACCCTTGAAGCTTTCTTT. This chain uses TRBV5-8 with TRBJ1-1, with D uncertain. Germline V CDR1 and CDR2: SGHTS, YDEGEE. The CDR3 runs 12 residues. V shed 0 bases and J shed 7 bases, with 7 bases lying between them. Looking up the rest from reference TRBV5-8 and TRBJ1-1 gives the full variable domain: EAGVTQSPTHLIKTRGQQATLRCSPISGHTSVYWYQQALGLGLQFLLWYDEGEERNRGNFPPRFSGRQFPNYSSELNVNALELEDSALYLCASSLGTLEAFFGQGTRLTVV.